The entry below gives a single T cell receptor beta chain sequence along with its context. Its antigen remains unknown. Unique molecular identifiers were incorporated when the TCRbeta library was constructed. TCRdb recomputed calls from the PCR reads with MiXCR, one row per CDR3 protein. The table shows approximately 500,000 distinct CDR3 sequences, with roughly 30% occurring only once. Germline V CDR1 and CDR2: DFQATT, SNEGSKA (reference sequence). The trim removed 0 bases at V and 5 bases at J, leaving 12 bases unmatched. The CDR3 loop spans 17 amino acids. The sample belongs to a study of T-cell reconstitution after alpha-beta-depleted transplantation in children. General study results and limits: Recipient T cells and thymic progenitors that survived gave rise to the high TCRbeta diversity observed at day 60 in some patients. In patients about two months after transplant, alpha-beta T cells reportedly arose from several hundred expanded graft clones. Diversity and T-cell counts at one year after transplant derived mostly from new T cells.

The origin of this receptor is a boy under two years old with Wiskott-Aldrich syndrome, due to receive a stem cell transplant. The chain couples TRBV20-1 to TRBJ2-5, with 10 bases aligning to TRBD2. This material consisted of PBMCs, taken before TCRalphabeta/CD19-depleted stem cell transplant. The CDR3 bases are TGCAGTGCTAGAGATATTGCTAGCGGGAGTGCCCTGGAGACCCAGTACTTC. Translated: CSARDIASGSALETQYF.